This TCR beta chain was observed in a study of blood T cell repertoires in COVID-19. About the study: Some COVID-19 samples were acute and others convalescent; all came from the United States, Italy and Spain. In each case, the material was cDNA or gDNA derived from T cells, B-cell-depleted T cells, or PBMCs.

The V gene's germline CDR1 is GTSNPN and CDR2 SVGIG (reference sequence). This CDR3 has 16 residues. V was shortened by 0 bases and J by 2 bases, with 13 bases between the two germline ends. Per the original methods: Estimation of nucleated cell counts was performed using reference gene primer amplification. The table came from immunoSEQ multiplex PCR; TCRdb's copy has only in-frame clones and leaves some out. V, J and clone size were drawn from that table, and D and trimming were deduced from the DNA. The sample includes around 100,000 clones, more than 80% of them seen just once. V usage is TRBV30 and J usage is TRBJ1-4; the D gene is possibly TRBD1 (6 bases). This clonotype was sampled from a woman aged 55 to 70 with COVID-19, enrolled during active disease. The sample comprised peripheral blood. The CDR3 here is CAWSVAGAVTNEKLFF. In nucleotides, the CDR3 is TGTGCCTGGAGTGTAGCGGGGGCGGTGACTAATGAAAAACTGTTTTTT.